Many counts were recorded for the clone carrying this TCR beta chain. HTBI primers from iRepertoire and Arm-PCR of CDR3 regions yielded the TCR beta libraries. TCRdb re-called the multiplex PCR reads through MiXCR, storing one row per CDR3 protein. In the table there are 540,000 or so distinct CDR3 sequences, around an eighth of which are singletons. The sample belongs to a study of regulatory T cells in long-lasting Graves disease. The ends lost 5 bases at V and 3 bases at J; junction bases unmatched: 4. CDR1 is MGHDK and CDR2 is SYGVNS in the germline V gene. CDR3 length equals 13 residues. Sample time point: newly diagnosed GD, antithyroid drugs for less than 3 months. RNA extracted from PBMCs served as the sequencing template. Investigators report Graves' disease was diagnosed under American Thyroid Association guidelines. These data were also filed under a second study, of T cells in Graves' hyperthyroidism and ophthalmopathy.

The chain recombines TRBV25-1 with TRBJ2-7; 7 nucleotides line up with TRBD2. This sequence was found in a man aged 25-40 years with Graves disease. The material sequenced was peripheral blood mononuclear cells (PBMCs), taken at new diagnosis, from a patient treated with antithyroid drugs. DNA of the CDR3: TGTGCCAGCAGTCGGCGGGAGAGCTACGAGCAGTACTTC. Its translation: CASSRRESYEQYF.